The subject of this entry is one T cell receptor beta chain. The data belong to a study of blood T cell repertoires in COVID-19. Study overall: Material from acute and convalescent COVID-19 was sourced from the United States, Italy and Spain.

The CDR3 consists of 14 residues. CDR1 is SGHAT, CDR2 FQNNGV, per germline. Trimming stripped 2 bases from V and 1 base from J, with 8 bases between. The protocol was immunoSEQ multiplex PCR, while the TCRdb copy is restricted to in-frame clones and leaves out a portion. The sample has 120,000 to 150,000 clones; 80% to 90% are singletons. The sequenced sample was peripheral blood. The chain joins TRBV11-2 to TRBJ1-1; D remains unclear. The clonotype comes from a woman aged 80 or over with acute or convalescent COVID-19. The CDR3 nucleotides are TGTGCCAGCAGCTTAAGGAGGGCGAACACTGAAGCTTTCTTT. This translates into CASSLRRANTEAFF.